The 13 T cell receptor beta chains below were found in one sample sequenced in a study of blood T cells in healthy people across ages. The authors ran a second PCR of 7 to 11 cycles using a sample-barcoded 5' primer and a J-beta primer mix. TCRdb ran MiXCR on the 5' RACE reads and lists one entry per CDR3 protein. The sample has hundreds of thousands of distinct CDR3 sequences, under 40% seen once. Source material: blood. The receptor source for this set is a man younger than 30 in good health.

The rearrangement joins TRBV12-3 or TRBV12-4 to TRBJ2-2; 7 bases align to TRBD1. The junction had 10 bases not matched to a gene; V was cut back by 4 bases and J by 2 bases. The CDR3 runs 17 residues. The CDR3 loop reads CASSYPAGTANTGELFF. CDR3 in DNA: TGTGCCAGCAGTTATCCCGCCGGGACAGCAAACACCGGGGAGCTGTTTTTT.

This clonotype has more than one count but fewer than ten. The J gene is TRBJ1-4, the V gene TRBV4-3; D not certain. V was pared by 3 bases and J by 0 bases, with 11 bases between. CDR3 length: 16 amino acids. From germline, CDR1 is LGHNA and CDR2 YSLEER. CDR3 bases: TGCGCCAGCAGCCATATCGACCGGCCAACTAATGAAAAACTGTTTTTT. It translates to CASSHIDRPTNEKLFF.

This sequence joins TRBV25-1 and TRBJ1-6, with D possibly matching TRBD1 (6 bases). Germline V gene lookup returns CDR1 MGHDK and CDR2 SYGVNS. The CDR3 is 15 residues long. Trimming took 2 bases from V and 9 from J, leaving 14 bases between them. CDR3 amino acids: CASSEDEGGSSPLHF. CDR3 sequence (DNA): TGTGCCAGCAGTGAAGATGAAGGGGGAAGTTCACCCCTCCACTTT.

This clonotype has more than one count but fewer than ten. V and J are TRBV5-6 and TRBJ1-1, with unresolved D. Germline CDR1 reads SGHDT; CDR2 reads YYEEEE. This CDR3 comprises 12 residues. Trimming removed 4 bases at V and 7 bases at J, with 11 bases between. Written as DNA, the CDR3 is TGTGCCAGCAGCAAAACGACATATGAAGCTTTCTTT. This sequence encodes CASSKTTYEAFF.

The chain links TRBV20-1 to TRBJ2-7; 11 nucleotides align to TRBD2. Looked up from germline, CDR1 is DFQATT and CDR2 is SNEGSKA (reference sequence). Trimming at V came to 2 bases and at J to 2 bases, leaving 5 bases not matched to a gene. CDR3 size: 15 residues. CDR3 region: CSARRLAGKTYEQYF. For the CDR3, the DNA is TGCAGTGCTAGACGACTAGCGGGGAAAACCTACGAGCAGTACTTC.

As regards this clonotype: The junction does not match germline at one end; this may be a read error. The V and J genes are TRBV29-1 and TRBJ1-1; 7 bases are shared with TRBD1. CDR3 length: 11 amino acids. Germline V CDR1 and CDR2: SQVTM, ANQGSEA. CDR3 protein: CGVGGSGGAFF. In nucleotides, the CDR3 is TGCGGCGTTGGGGGATCAGGGGGAGCTTTCTTT.

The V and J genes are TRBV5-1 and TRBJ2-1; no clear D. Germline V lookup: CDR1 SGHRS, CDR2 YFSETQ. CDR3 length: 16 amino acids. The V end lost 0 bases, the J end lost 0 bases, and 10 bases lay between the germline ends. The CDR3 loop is CASSLAFQSSYNEQFF. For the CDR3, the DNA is TGCGCCAGCAGCTTGGCCTTTCAAAGCTCCTACAATGAGCAGTTCTTC.

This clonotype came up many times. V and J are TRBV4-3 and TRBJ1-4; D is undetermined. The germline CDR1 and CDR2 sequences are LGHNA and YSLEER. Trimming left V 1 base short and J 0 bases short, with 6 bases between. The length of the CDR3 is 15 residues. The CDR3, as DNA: TGCGCCAGCAGCCAAGGTTTATCAACTAATGAAAAACTGTTTTTT. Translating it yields CASSQGLSTNEKLFF.

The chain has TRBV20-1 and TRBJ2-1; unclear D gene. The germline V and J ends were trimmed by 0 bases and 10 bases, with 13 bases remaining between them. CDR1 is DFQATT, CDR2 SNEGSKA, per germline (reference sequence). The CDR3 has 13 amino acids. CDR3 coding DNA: TGCAGTGCTAGAGATCAGGACCTGAAGGAGCAGTTCTTC. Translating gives CSARDQDLKEQFF.

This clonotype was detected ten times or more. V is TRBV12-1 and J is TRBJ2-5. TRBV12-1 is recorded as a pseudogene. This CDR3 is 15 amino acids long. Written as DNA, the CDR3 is TGTGCCAGCAGCTTTGGCACGGTTTTACCGGAGACCCAGTACTTC. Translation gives CASSFGTVLPETQYF.

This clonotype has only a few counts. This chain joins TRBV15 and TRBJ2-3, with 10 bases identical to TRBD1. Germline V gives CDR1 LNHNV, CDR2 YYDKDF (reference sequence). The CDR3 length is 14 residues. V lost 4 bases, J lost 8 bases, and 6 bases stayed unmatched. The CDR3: CATSIGRTGGTQYF. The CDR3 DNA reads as TGTGCCACCAGCATCGGTAGGACAGGGGGTACGCAGTATTTT.

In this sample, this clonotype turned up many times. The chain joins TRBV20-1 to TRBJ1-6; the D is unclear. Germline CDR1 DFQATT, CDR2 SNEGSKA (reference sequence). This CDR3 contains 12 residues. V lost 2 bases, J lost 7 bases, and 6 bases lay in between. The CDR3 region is CSARQDNSPLHF. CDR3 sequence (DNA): TGCAGTGCTAGACAGGACAATTCACCCCTCCACTTT.

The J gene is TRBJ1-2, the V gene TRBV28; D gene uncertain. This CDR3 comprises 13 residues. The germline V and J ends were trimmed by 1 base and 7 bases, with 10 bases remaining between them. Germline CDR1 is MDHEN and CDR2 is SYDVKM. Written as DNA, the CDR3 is TGTGCCAGCAGTTTATCTCGGGAGCGTGGCTACACCTTC. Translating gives CASSLSRERGYTF.